Listed below are T cell receptor beta chains from one sample, sequenced in a study of cytomegalovirus exposure and HLA in healthy donors. Using immunoSEQ multiplex PCR, the repertoire was profiled, and TCRdb retains in-frame clones only, with some absent. The sample includes 200,000 to 250,000 clones, over 80% seen only once; the top ten take 5.5% to 6.5%. The sequenced material came from PBMCs. Every receptor here comes from a woman aged 18-29 years in good health and CMV-seronegative. Both conserved end residues are part of each CDR3. A D gene is named only where the DNA matches it firmly. Clone size is not always given. Where it is, it says once, few, many or a class for expanded clones.

v_call,d_call,j_call,clone_size,cdr3_aa,cdr3_nt
TRBV27,NA,TRBJ1-2,NA,CASKLNRDNYGYTF,TGTGCCAGCAAATTGAATAGGGATAACTATGGCTACACCTTC
TRBV7-7,TRBD2,TRBJ2-5,NA,CASSLRLAGGGETQYF,TGTGCTAGCAGCTTACGCCTAGCGGGGGGAGGGGAGACCCAGTACTTC
TRBV28,TRBD1,TRBJ1-4,NA,CASSSGGSNEKLFF,TGTGCCAGCAGTTCAGGGGGATCTAATGAAAAACTGTTTTTT
TRBV27,NA,TRBJ2-1,NA,CASSSSWGSIAPFF,TGTGCCAGCAGTTCCTCGTGGGGGAGCATAGCGCCGTTCTTC
TRBV5-1,NA,TRBJ2-7,NA,CASSLDRRQGGERKQYF,TGCGCCAGCAGCTTGGATCGTAGACAGGGAGGAGAAAGAAAGCAGTACTTC
TRBV6-5,NA,TRBJ2-2,many,CASSRDWAGELFF,TGTGCCAGCAGCCGGGACTGGGCCGGGGAGCTGTTTTTT
TRBV6-5,NA,TRBJ1-2,NA,CASSYSRTSNYGYTF,TGTGCCAGCAGTTACTCACGGACGAGTAACTATGGCTACACCTTC
TRBV19,NA,TRBJ2-1,NA,CASSGLAYNEQFF,TGTGCCAGTAGTGGACTCGCCTACAATGAGCAGTTCTTC
TRBV7-2,NA,TRBJ1-2,NA,CASSSDRWIGYTF,TGTGCCAGCAGCTCGGACAGATGGATCGGCTACACCTTC
TRBV27,NA,TRBJ2-7,NA,CASRSYATTYEQYF,TGTGCCAGCAGGTCCTATGCCACCACCTACGAGCAGTACTTC
TRBV5-1,TRBD2,TRBJ2-7,NA,CASSLEASGTSYEQYF,TGCGCCAGCAGCTTGGAGGCTAGCGGGACTTCCTACGAGCAGTACTTC
TRBV7-9,TRBD2,TRBJ2-5,few,CASSLSGGRETQYF,TGTGCCAGCAGCTTAAGCGGGGGCCGAGAGACCCAGTACTTC
TRBV14,TRBD1,TRBJ1-2,NA,CASSHIRQGDGYTF,TGTGCCAGCAGCCATATCAGACAGGGCGATGGCTACACCTTC
TRBV28,TRBD1,TRBJ1-2,NA,CASSLKWGQTPYYGYTF,TGTGCCAGCAGTTTGAAGTGGGGACAGACACCCTACTATGGCTACACCTTC
TRBV18,NA,TRBJ1-2,NA,CASSPDAIYGYTF,TGTGCCAGCTCCCCCGACGCAATCTATGGCTACACCTTC
TRBV15,NA,TRBJ2-7,NA,CATSRAGYEQYF,TGTGCCACCAGCCGAGCCGGTTACGAGCAGTACTTC
TRBV2,TRBD1,TRBJ1-2,NA,CASSMLDRDKYGYTF,TGTGCCAGCTCCATGCTGGACAGGGACAAATATGGCTACACCTTC
TRBV5-1,NA,TRBJ2-7,few,CASSRWDGGPVEQYF,TGCGCCAGCAGCCGGTGGGACGGGGGGCCCGTCGAGCAGTACTTC
TRBV5-1,NA,TRBJ1-2,NA,CASSLEQGGYGYTF,TGCGCCAGCAGCTTGGAGCAGGGCGGCTATGGCTACACCTTC
TRBV9,NA,TRBJ1-5,NA,CASSGSGQPNQPQHF,TGTGCCAGCAGCGGATCTGGACAGCCCAATCAGCCCCAGCATTTT
TRBV6-5,NA,TRBJ1-1,NA,CAIRPGGHTEAFF,TGTGCCATTCGGCCTGGGGGGCACACTGAAGCTTTCTTT
TRBV30,NA,TRBJ2-7,NA,CAWGDNSYEQYF,TGTGCCTGGGGGGACAACTCCTACGAGCAGTACTTC
TRBV19,TRBD1,TRBJ2-1,NA,CASSIGTGGVRRFF,TGTGCCAGTAGTATAGGGACAGGGGGAGTCCGGCGGTTCTTC
TRBV27,TRBD1,TRBJ1-4,NA,CASRLGQGTTNEKLFF,TGTGCCAGCCGCTTGGGACAGGGGACAACTAATGAAAAACTGTTTTTT
TRBV5-6,TRBD1,TRBJ1-2,NA,CASSPDPTGGDDGYTF,TGTGCCAGCAGCCCGGACCCGACAGGGGGTGATGATGGCTACACCTTC
TRBV6-5,NA,TRBJ2-3,once,CASRPTSTDTQYF,TGTGCCAGCAGACCCACCAGCACAGATACGCAGTATTTT
TRBV5-1,NA,TRBJ2-7,NA,CASSLAASYEQYF,TGCGCCAGCAGCTTGGCAGCCTCCTACGAGCAGTACTTC
TRBV7-2,NA,TRBJ1-1,NA,CASSLPGRWDTEAFF,TGTGCCAGCAGCTTGCCAGGGCGGTGGGACACTGAAGCTTTCTTT
TRBV5-6,TRBD2,TRBJ2-1,NA,CASSRGASGTYNEQFF,TGTGCCAGTTCCCGTGGGGCTAGCGGGACCTACAATGAGCAGTTCTTC
TRBV28,NA,TRBJ1-1,NA,CASSFRVEAFF,TGTGCCAGCAGTTTCAGGGTTGAAGCTTTCTTT
TRBV6-1,TRBD1,TRBJ1-2,NA,CASSLKAGGGGYTF,TGTGCCAGCAGTCTCAAGGCAGGGGGAGGTGGCTACACCTTC
TRBV2,TRBD2,TRBJ2-1,NA,CASSEGTSKNEQFF,TGTGCCAGCAGTGAGGGGACTAGCAAGAATGAGCAGTTCTTC
TRBV6-5,TRBD2,TRBJ2-3,NA,CASTQRGTDTQYF,TGTGCCAGCACCCAGCGGGGGACAGATACGCAGTATTTT
TRBV11-2,TRBD1,TRBJ1-4,NA,CASGQDGEKLFF,TGTGCCAGCGGACAGGATGGTGAAAAACTGTTTTTT
TRBV9,NA,TRBJ2-6,NA,CASSPDPGGHSGANVLTF,TGTGCCAGCAGCCCAGATCCAGGAGGGCACTCTGGGGCCAACGTCCTGACTTTC
TRBV30,TRBD2,TRBJ2-7,NA,CAWSLGGTTYEQYF,TGTGCCTGGAGTTTGGGCGGGACTACCTACGAGCAGTACTTC
TRBV6-6,NA,TRBJ1-2,few,CASSLDSSHYGYTF,TGTGCCAGCAGCCTAGACAGTTCTCACTATGGCTACACCTTC
TRBV4-1,NA,TRBJ2-7,NA,CASSHTSTGGSIYEQYF,TGCGCCAGCAGCCACACTTCGACAGGCGGCTCCATCTACGAGCAGTACTTC
TRBV27,NA,TRBJ1-1,many,CASSPGGGGFETEAFF,TGTGCCAGCAGTCCCGGAGGGGGGGGGTTCGAAACTGAAGCTTTCTTT
TRBV7-2,TRBD1,TRBJ2-1,NA,CASSFDRGSYNEQFF,TGTGCCAGCAGCTTCGACAGGGGCTCCTACAATGAGCAGTTCTTC
TRBV10-3,TRBD1,TRBJ2-1,NA,CALGTGGNEQFF,TGTGCCCTAGGGACAGGGGGCAATGAGCAGTTCTTC
TRBV11-2,TRBD2,TRBJ2-3,NA,CASSPTSGTDTQYF,TGTGCCAGCAGCCCGACTAGCGGCACAGATACGCAGTATTTT
TRBV7-9,NA,TRBJ1-2,once,CASSPAGAGYTF,TGTGCCAGCAGCCCCGCCGGGGCCGGCTACACCTTC
TRBV7-3,TRBD1,TRBJ2-1,NA,CASSYGTGDEQFF,TGTGCCAGCAGCTATGGGACAGGGGATGAGCAGTTCTTC
TRBV6-5,NA,TRBJ1-1,few,CASSYSGGNTEAFF,TGTGCCAGCAGTTACTCCGGGGGGAACACTGAAGCTTTCTTT
TRBV5-6,TRBD1,TRBJ1-2,few,CASSLDRGPYIYGYTF,TGTGCCAGCAGCTTGGACAGGGGGCCGTATATCTATGGCTACACCTTC
TRBV9,NA,TRBJ1-2,NA,CASSARGGGYTF,TGTGCCAGCAGCGCCAGGGGTGGCGGCTACACCTTC
TRBV5-1,NA,TRBJ1-4,NA,CASSRGLPNEKLFF,TGCGCCAGCAGCCGGGGGCTACCTAATGAAAAACTGTTTTTT